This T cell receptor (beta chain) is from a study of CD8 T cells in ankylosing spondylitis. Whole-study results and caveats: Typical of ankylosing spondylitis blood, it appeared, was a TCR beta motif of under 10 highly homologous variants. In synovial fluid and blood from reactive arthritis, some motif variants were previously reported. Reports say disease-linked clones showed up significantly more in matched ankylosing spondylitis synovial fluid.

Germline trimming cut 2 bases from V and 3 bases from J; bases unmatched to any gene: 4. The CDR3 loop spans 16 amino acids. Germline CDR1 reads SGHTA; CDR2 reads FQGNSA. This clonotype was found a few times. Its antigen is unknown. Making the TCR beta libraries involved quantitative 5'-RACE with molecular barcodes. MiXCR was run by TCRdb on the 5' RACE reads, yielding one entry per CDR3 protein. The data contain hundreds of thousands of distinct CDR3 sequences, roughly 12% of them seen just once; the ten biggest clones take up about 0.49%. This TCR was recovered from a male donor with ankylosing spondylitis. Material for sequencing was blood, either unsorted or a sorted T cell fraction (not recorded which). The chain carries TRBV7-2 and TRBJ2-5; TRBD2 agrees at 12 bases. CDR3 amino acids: CASSLSSGRAEETQYF. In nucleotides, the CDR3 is TGTGCCAGCAGCTTATCTAGCGGGAGGGCGGAAGAGACCCAGTACTTC.